This TCR beta chain stems from a study of control samples from healthy donors and cancer patients (TCRdb year 2020). Concerning this clone: Its antigen remains unidentified. No much larger clone is present one base from it, and per-base qualities are unavailable.

Libraries were made using the immunoSEQ multiplex PCR assay. Not all clones reach the TCRdb copy of this immuneACCESS table, which keeps in-frame sequences only. Checked studies attribute under half of the gap to unresolved V genes and leave the rest unexplained. The sample table lists roughly 170,000 clones, more than 90% of them with a count of one. Around 2% of the sample rests with the top ten. This clonotype was obtained from a middle-aged woman in good health. Sequenced material: blood.

The DNA sequence reads TGCGCCAGCAGCCAAGATCCCCCGGGGGGGAATGAGCAGTTCTTC. Translated, it gives CASSQDPPGGNEQFF. The chain is assembled from TRBV4-1 and TRBJ2-1; a stretch of 8 junction bases matches TRBD2. The germline V gene yields MGHRA for CDR1 and YSYEKL for CDR2. From the cysteine up to the phenylalanine, the CDR3 has a length of 15 residues. Only the CDR3 region is kept as DNA, spanning 45 bases read in frame from base 1. V is cut back by 0 bases and J by 7 bases, with 5 bases in the junction unmatched.